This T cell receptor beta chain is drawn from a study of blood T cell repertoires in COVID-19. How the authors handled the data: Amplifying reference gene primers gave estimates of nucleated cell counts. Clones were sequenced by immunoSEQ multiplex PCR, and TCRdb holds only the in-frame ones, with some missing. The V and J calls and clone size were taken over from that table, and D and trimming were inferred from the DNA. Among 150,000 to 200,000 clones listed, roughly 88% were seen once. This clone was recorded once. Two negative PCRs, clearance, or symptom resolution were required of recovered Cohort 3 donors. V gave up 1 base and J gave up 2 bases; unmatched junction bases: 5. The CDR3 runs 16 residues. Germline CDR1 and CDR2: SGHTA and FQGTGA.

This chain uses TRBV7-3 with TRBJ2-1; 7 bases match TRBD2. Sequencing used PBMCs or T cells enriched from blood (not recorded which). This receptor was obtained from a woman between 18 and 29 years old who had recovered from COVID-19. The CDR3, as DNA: TGTGCCAGCAGCTTAATGGGTAGCGGGCCCTACAATGAGCAGTTCTTC. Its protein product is CASSLMGSGPYNEQFF.